The clone carrying this T cell receptor beta chain was observed a few times. Deletions cut 4 bases from V and 9 bases from J, with 22 bases between. CDR1 and CDR2 (germline): MDHEN, SYDVKM. The CDR3 contains 17 residues. TCRdb used MiXCR to reprocess the RT-PCR reads, holding one entry per CDR3 protein. The table lists about 680,000 distinct CDR3 sequences, over 12% of them singletons. This clonotype originated in a female donor in good health, serving as a healthy control. The chain employs TRBV28 and TRBJ1-6, with no clear D. The sequenced sample consisted of memory CD4+ T cells from blood. The CDR3 is CASSSMGGRTLGSPLHF. Here the CDR3 DNA reads TGTGCCAGCAGTTCGATGGGCGGGAGGACCCTCGGTTCACCCCTCCACTTT.